This TCR beta chain was sequenced for a study of T-cell memory formation after mild COVID-19. About the study: Largely donor-specific TCR clusters were found.

This clonotype was picked up a small number of times. Its antigen is unidentified. Using its own MiXCR run on the 5' RACE reads, TCRdb lists one record per CDR3 protein. Of fewer than 650,000 distinct CDR3 sequences listed, about 18% were seen once; the top ten hold less than 10%. Study outcomes and limitations: Prior to infection, memory already included some responding clones, suggesting cross-reactive memory joined. Nothing showed for sure that second-wave clones peaking on day 37 were SARS-CoV-2 specific.

This clonotype was obtained from an adult woman who had mild COVID-19 (a few samples of this study predate the infection). Cell type and time point are not known. Sequenced sample: PBMCs or a T cell subset sorted from them (not recorded which).

CDR3 sequence (DNA): TGCGCCAGCAGCCCTAGGACAGGGGTTGTCGAGCAGTACTTC. As protein: CASSPRTGVVEQYF. The rearrangement joins TRBV5-1 to TRBJ2-7; 9 nucleotides align to TRBD1. Germline CDR1 SGHRS, CDR2 YFSETQ. CDR3 size: 14 residues. V shed 4 bases and J 6 bases; nucleotides not matched to a gene: 8.